The clone carrying this T cell receptor (beta chain) was seen a few times. Its antigen is not known. This sample was included in a study of molecular identifiers for immune sequencing clone quantification. Making the bulk TCR libraries relied on previously described methods and listed TCR primers. Via MiXCR, TCRdb re-called the PCR reads, giving one row per CDR3 protein. The sample lists about 630,000 distinct CDR3 sequences, about 25% occurring once. Germline V gene data show CDR1 as LNHNV and CDR2 as YYDKDF (reference sequence). Trimming took off 3 bases at V and 4 bases at J, with 15 bases between the two ends. This CDR3 is built from 15 residues. Broader study findings: Approximately 1 million naive cells reportedly did not prevent detection of spiked Jurkat TCR RNA from one cell. Over 99% of CMV-specific effector molecules, but under 1% of naive ones, were in clones above 20 copies.

Source material: naive CD8+ T cells from blood, with Jurkat cell RNA spiked in. Indicated subset: FACS-sorted CD8+CD4-CCR7+CD45RA+ naive T cells. The V and J genes are TRBV15 and TRBJ1-2; possible D gene TRBD1, 5 bases. The clonotype originates from a human donor in good health. Some libraries in this study had Jurkat cell RNA spiked in. CDR3 amino acids: CATSRMMSGGYGYTF. The CDR3 DNA sequence: TGTGCCACCAGCAGGATGATGTCCGGGGGCTATGGCTACACCTTC. Full variable domain (outside the CDR3, taken from reference TRBV15 and TRBJ1-2): DAMVIQNPRYQVTQFGKPVTLSCSQTLNHNVMYWYQQKSSQAPKLLFHYYDKDFNNEADTPDNFQSRRPNTSFCFLDIRSPGLGDTAMYLCATSRMMSGGYGYTFGSGTRLTVV.